This T cell receptor beta chain emerged from a study of beta chain features in type 1 diabetes. Turning to the study itself: What patients shared with healthy donors was a similar profile of age, gender and cell yields. General study results and limits: Fewer insertions but more deletions were seen at VDJ junctions in type 1 diabetes patients. Cells expressing TCR highly could be over-represented by cDNA sequencing. People with Type 1 diabetes carried modestly yet significantly shorter TCRB CDR3s in all four CD4+ subsets.

In germline, CDR1 is MNHEY, CDR2 SVGAGI. The CDR3 has 16 residues. The V and J ends lost 4 bases and 4 bases respectively, with 14 bases between them. Researchers reported sorting CD4+ naive, central memory, regulatory and stem cell-like memory cells via CD45RO/CCR7/CD25/CD127/CD95/CD27. Details on this clone: Its specificity is not known.

The sequenced template was cDNA made from the entire isolated RNA. Clones were sequenced by immunoSEQ multiplex PCR, and TCRdb holds only the in-frame ones, with some missing. The sample lists about 370,000 clones; about 10% were seen once. This TCR was sampled from a man aged 25 to 40 with type 1 diabetes. The genes are TRBV6-5 and TRBJ2-6; tentatively, D is TRBD1 (6 bases). Sequencing input: central memory CD4+ T cells from blood. CDR3 amino acids: CASSLTGPPGANVLTF. The CDR3 DNA follows: TGTGCCAGCAGTTTGACAGGACCCCCCGGGGCCAACGTCCTGACTTTC.